Below, one TCR beta chain is given with its context. Its antigen is currently unknown. An end of the junction differs from the germline gene, which may be a read error. The data originate from a study of cytomegalovirus exposure and HLA in healthy donors. Germline loops: CDR1 SNHLY, CDR2 FYNNEI. The CDR3 extends over 11 amino acids. Study-wide points: V- and J-gene trimming in TCR beta was tied to a missense DCLRE1C variant by an analysis performed later.

The PCR contained 60 Vbeta and 13 Jbeta primers. Using immunoSEQ multiplex PCR, the repertoire was profiled, and TCRdb retains in-frame clones only, with some absent. Seen here are some 150,000 clones, over 75% observed once, and the top ten hold about 4.5%. Input material: PBMCs. This receptor was taken from a man aged 35 to 55 in good health and CMV-seronegative. This chain uses TRBV2 with TRBJ1-2, with TRBD1 as a possible D gene (5 bases). The CDR3 loop is CASKGDYGYTF. CDR3 nucleotides: TGTGCCAGCAAAGGGGACTACGGCTACACCTTC.